What follows are 8 T cell receptor beta chains derived from one specimen sequenced in a study of identical twins. TCRdb redid the calling of the 5' RACE reads with MiXCR, one entry per CDR3 protein. The table records over 250,000 distinct CDR3 sequences, nearly 9.5% of them present only once. The same data also contributed to another study, on yellow fever vaccine responses in identical twins.

The material sequenced was CD8+ T cells sorted from blood. Receptors were obtained from a woman between 18 and 30 years old in good health.

This clonotype was found many times. The chain couples TRBV7-9 to TRBJ2-5; weak D call: TRBD2 (6 bases). V was cut by 5 bases and J by 5 bases, with 18 bases left in between. Germline CDR1 is SEHNR and CDR2 is FQNEAQ (reference sequence). CDR3 length equals 15 residues. CDR3 DNA: TGTGCCAGCAGCGCCCGGGACTTTGAAAGGGAGACCCAGTACTTC. Translated: CASSARDFERETQYF.

Concerning this clonotype: The junction and the germline gene differ at one end; a read error may be behind it. The gene calls are TRBV20-1 and TRBJ2-7; TRBD2 is a possible D gene (6 bases). The CDR3 contains 17 residues. Germline loops: CDR1 DFQATT, CDR2 SNEGSKA (reference sequence). The CDR3 loop reads CCARDPSIVAGRGEQYF. The CDR3 DNA is TGCTGTGCTAGAGATCCTTCTATTGTGGCAGGCCGGGGGGAGCAGTACTTC.

The rearrangement links TRBV6-1 to TRBJ1-6; D perhaps matches TRBD1 (5 bases). Germline CDR1 is MNHNS and CDR2 is SASEGT. This CDR3 is built from 12 residues. V lost 0 bases and J lost 14, with 8 bases in between. CDR3 nucleotide sequence: TGTGCCAGCAGTGAAGCCACGGGGGCCCTCCACTTT. It encodes CASSEATGALHF.

This clonotype has at least ten counts. V is TRBV4-1 and J is TRBJ2-7, with D tentatively TRBD2 (6 bases). Per germline, CDR1 MGHRA and CDR2 YSYEKL. This CDR3 region has 14 residues. V lost 4 bases, J lost 2 bases, and 12 bases lay in between. The CDR3 DNA reads TGCGCCAGCAGCCCCAGGGACTTAACCTACGAGCAGTACTTC. Its protein is CASSPRDLTYEQYF.

J is TRBJ2-5 and V is TRBV18; tentatively, D is TRBD1 (6 bases). The ends were cut back, 5 bases at V and 0 bases at J, with 25 bases in the middle. From germline, CDR1 is KGHSH and CDR2 LQKENI. The CDR3 has 19 residues. CDR3 region: CASSGNDPRDKINQETQYF. CDR3 in DNA: TGTGCCAGCTCAGGGAACGACCCAAGGGACAAGATAAACCAAGAGACCCAGTACTTC.

The chain joins TRBV2 to TRBJ2-6; TRBD1 or TRBD2 may be the D gene (5 bases each). Trimming took off 4 bases at V and 5 bases at J, with 12 bases between the two ends. The CDR3 covers 15 residues. CDR1 and CDR2 from the germline V gene are SNHLY and FYNNEI. The CDR3 loop is CASSGLGERANVLTF. The CDR3 DNA reads as TGTGCCAGCAGTGGGTTGGGGGAACGGGCCAACGTCCTGACTTTC.

The CDR3 protein is CSVERGKRNEQYF. CDR3 nucleotides: TGCAGCGTTGAACGGGGGAAAAGAAACGAGCAGTACTTC. V is TRBV29-1 and J is TRBJ2-7; tentatively, D is TRBD2 (6 bases). The CDR3 has 13 residues. Looked up from germline, CDR1 is SQVTM and CDR2 is ANQGSEA. The V gene lost 2 bases and the J gene lost 5 bases, with 13 bases spanning the gap.

The chain has TRBV6-4 and TRBJ2-1; 9 nucleotides match TRBD2. The V gene end was trimmed by 3 bases and the J gene end by 3 bases; junction bases not matched to a gene: 3. Per germline, CDR1 MRHNA and CDR2 SNTAGT. CDR3 length: 15 residues. The CDR3 nucleotides are TGTGCCAGCAGTGAGTCTAGCGGGGACTACAATGAGCAGTTCTTC. It yields the protein CASSESSGDYNEQFF.